This T cell receptor beta chain was sequenced for a study of human T cells and chemical hapten exposure. Researchers extracted total RNA from unfractionated whole blood. The CDR3 length is 15 residues. Trimming at V came to 8 bases and at J to 4 bases, leaving 14 bases not matched to a gene. Per germline, CDR1 DFQATT and CDR2 SNEGSKA (reference sequence). There are a few counts of this clonotype. Individual cDNA molecules had unique molecular identifiers attached to them by the library. Each CDR3 protein gets one entry after TCRdb re-called the reads with MiXCR. In the table there are 100,000 to 150,000 distinct CDR3 sequences, about 8.9% of which are singletons.

This receptor was identified in a human donor in good health. Some clones in this sample may be carry-over from other donors' samples. The genes are TRBV20-1 and TRBJ2-5; 9 nucleotides agree with TRBD1. Input material: whole blood. The CDR3 sequence: CSPLGTGTTGETQYF. In DNA form, the CDR3 reads TGCAGTCCACTGGGGACAGGGACAACAGGAGAGACCCAGTACTTC.